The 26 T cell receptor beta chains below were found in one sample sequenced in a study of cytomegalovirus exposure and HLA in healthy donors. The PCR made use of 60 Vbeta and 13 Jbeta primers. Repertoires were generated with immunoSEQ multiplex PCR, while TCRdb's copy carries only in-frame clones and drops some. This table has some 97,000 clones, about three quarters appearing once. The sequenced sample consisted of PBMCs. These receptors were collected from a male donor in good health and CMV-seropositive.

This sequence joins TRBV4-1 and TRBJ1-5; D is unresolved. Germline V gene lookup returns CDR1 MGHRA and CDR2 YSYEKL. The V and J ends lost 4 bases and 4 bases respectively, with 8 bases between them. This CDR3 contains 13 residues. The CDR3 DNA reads TGCGCCAGCAGCCGCATAGTTAATCAGCCCCAGCATTTT. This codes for CASSRIVNQPQHF.

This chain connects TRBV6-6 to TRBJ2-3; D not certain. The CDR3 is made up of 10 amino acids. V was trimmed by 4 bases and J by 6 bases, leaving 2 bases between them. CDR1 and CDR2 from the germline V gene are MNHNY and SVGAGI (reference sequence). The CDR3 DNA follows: TGTGCCAGCAGTTCGGATACGCAGTATTTT. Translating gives CASSSDTQYF.

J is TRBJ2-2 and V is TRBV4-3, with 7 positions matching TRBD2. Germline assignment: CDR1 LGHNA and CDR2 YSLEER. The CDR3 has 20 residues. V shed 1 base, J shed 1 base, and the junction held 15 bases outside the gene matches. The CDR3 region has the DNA TGCGCCAGCAGCCAAGTAATGGACGCGGCGGGGGTAGGGAACACCGGGGAGCTGTTTTTT. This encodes CASSQVMDAAGVGNTGELFF.

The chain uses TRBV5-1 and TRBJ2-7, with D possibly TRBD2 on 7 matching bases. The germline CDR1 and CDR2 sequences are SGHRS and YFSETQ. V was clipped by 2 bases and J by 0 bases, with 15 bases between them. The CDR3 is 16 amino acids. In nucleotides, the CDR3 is TGCGCCAGCAGCTTAGGGGGGGGGATCAGCTCCTACGAGCAGTACTTC. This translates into CASSLGGGISSYEQYF. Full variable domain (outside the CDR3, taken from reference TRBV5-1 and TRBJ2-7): KAGVTQTPRYLIKTRGQQVTLSCSPISGHRSVSWYQQTPGQGLQFLFEYFSETQRNKGNFPGRFSGRQFSNSRSEMNVSTLELGDSALYLCASSLGGGISSYEQYFGPGTRLTVT.

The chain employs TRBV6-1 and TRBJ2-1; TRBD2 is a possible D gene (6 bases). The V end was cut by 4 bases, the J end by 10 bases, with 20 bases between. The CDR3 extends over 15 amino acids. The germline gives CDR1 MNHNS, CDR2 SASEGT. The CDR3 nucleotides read TGTGCCAGCAGTGCCCAGTCGCTAGCGACAAGCGAGCAGTTCTTC. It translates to CASSAQSLATSEQFF.

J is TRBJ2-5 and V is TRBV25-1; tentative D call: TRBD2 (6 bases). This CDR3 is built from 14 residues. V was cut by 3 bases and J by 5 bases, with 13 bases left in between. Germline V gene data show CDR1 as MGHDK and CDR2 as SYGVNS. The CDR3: CASSDPTRAETQYF. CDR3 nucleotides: TGTGCCAGCAGTGATCCGACTAGGGCGGAGACCCAGTACTTC.

The CDR3 nucleotides are TGTGCCAGCAGCGTAGAGGAGAACTATGGCTACACCTTC. It codes for CASSVEENYGYTF. The V call is TRBV9, the J call TRBJ1-2; D unresolved. Germline V gene lookup returns CDR1 SGDLS and CDR2 YYNGEE. This CDR3 contains 13 residues. V was cut by 0 bases and J by 2 bases, with 5 bases left in between.

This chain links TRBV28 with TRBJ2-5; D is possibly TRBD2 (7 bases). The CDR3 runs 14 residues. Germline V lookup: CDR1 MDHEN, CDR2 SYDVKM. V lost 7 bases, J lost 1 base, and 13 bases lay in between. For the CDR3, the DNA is TGTGCCAGCACCGGGGGGACACCCCAAGAGACCCAGTACTTC. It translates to CASTGGTPQETQYF.

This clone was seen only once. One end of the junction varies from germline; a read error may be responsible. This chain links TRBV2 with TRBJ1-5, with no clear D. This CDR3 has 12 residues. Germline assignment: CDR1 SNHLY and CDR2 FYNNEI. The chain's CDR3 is CASRGTDHPQHF. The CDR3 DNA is TGTGCCAGCAGGGGCACCGATCACCCCCAGCATTTT.

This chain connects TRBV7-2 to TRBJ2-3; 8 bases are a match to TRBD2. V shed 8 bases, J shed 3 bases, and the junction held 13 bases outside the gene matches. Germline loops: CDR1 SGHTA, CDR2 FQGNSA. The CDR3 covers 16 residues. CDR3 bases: TGTGCCAGCGGCCGGGGCTCGGGAGGGGAAACAGATACGCAGTATTTT. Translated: CASGRGSGGETDTQYF.

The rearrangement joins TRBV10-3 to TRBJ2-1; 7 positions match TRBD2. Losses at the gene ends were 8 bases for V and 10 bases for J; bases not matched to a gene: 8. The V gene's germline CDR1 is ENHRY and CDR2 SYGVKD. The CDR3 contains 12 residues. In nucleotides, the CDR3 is TGTGCCATCCGGGGGGAGTTGGGGGAGCAGTTCTTC. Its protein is CAIRGELGEQFF.

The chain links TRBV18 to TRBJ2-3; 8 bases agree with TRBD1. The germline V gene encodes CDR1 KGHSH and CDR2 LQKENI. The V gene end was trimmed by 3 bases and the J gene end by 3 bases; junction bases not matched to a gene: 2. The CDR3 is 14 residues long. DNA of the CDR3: TGTGCCAGCTCACCCCGGACAGGGACAGATACGCAGTATTTT. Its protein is CASSPRTGTDTQYF.

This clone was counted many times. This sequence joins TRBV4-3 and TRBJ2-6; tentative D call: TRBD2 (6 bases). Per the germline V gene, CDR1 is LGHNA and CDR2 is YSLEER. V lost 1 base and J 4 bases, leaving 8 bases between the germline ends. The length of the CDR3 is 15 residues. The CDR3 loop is CASSQGRDGANVLTF. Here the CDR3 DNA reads TGCGCCAGCAGCCAAGGGAGGGACGGGGCCAACGTCCTGACTTTC.

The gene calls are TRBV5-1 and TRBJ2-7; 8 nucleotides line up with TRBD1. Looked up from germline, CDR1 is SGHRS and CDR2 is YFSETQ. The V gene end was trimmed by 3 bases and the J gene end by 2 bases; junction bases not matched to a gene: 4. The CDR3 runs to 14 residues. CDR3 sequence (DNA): TGCGCCAGCAGCTGGGAGACAGGGGCCTACGAGCAGTACTTC. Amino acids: CASSWETGAYEQYF.

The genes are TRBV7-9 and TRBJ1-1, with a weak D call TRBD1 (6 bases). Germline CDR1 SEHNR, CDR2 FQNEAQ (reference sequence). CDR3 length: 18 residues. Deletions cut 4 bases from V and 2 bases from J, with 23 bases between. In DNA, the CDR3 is TGTGCCAGCAGCTCTTCCCGGGACAAGGGATTTCATAACACTGAAGCTTTCTTT. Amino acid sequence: CASSSSRDKGFHNTEAFF.

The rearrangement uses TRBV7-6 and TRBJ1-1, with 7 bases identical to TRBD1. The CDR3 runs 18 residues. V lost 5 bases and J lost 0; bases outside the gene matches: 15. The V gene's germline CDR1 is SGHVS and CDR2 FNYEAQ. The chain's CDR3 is CASSQYSLTGTMNTEAFF. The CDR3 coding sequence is TGTGCCAGCAGCCAATATTCCCTGACAGGGACAATGAACACTGAAGCTTTCTTT.

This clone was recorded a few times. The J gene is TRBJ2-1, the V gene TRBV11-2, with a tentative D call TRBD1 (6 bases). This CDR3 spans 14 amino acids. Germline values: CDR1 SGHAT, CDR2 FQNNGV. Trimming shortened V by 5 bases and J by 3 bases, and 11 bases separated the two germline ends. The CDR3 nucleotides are TGTGCCAGCAGCCCTTTGACAGGCTACAATGAGCAGTTCTTC. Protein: CASSPLTGYNEQFF.

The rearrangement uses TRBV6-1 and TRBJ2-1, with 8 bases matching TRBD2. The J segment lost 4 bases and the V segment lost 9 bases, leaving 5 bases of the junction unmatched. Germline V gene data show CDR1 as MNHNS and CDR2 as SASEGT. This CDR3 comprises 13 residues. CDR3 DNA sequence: TGTGCCAGTCTTACTAGCGGATACAATGAGCAGTTCTTC. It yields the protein CASLTSGYNEQFF.

This chain's CDR3 is CASSIRKTGFNSPLHF. CDR3 nucleotides: TGTGCCAGCAGCATTAGAAAGACAGGCTTTAATTCACCCCTCCACTTT. The chain links TRBV28 to TRBJ1-6; D may be TRBD1 (6 bases). Germline V CDR1 and CDR2: MDHEN, SYDVKM. CDR3 length: 16 residues. V was pared by 6 bases and J by 6 bases, with 18 bases between. The full variable domain, in which reference TRBV28 and TRBJ1-6 provide the parts outside the CDR3, is DVKVTQSSRYLVKRTGEKVFLECVQDMDHENMFWYRQDPGLGLRLIYFSYDVKMKEKGDIPEGYSVSREKKERFSLILESASTNQTSMYLCASSIRKTGFNSPLHFGNGTRLTVT.

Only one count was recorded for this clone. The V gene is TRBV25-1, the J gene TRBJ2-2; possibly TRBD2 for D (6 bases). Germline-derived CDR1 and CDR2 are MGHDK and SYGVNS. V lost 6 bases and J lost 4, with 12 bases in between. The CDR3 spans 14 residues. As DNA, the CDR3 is TGTGCCAGCAGGCCGGGGAGGTTCACCGGGGAGCTGTTTTTT. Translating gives CASRPGRFTGELFF.

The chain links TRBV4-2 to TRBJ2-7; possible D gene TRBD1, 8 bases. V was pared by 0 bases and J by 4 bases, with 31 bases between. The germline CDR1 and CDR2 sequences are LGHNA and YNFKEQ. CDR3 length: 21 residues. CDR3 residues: CASSQEWLMTVQGGGGYEQYF. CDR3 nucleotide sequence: TGTGCCAGCAGCCAAGAATGGCTAATGACGGTACAGGGGGGGGGAGGGTACGAGCAGTACTTC.

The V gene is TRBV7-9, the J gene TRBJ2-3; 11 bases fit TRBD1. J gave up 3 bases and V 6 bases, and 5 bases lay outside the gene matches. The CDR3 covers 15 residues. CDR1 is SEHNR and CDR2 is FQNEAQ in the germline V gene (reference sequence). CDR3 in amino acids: CASRTGTGGTDTQYF. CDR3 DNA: TGTGCCAGCAGGACCGGGACAGGGGGTACAGATACGCAGTATTTT.

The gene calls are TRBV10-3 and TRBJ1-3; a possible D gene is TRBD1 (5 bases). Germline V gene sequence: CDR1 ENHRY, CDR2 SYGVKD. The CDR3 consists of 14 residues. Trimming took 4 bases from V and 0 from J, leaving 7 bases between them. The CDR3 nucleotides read TGTGCCATCAGTGTACAGGCCTCTGGAAACACCATATATTTT. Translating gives CAISVQASGNTIYF.

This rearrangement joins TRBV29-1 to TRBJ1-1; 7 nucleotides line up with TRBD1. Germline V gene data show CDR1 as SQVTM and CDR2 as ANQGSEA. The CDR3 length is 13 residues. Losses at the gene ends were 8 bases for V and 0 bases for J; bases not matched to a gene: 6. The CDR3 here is CSTNRGLNTEAFF. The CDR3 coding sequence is TGCAGCACTAACAGGGGTTTGAACACTGAAGCTTTCTTT.

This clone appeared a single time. Here the CDR3 reads CASSPGQGGGYGYTF. The CDR3 DNA follows: TGTGCCAGCTCACCCGGACAGGGTGGCGGCTATGGCTACACCTTC. The chain couples TRBV18 to TRBJ1-2, with 8 bases lining up with TRBD1. This CDR3 is 15 amino acids long. CDR1 and CDR2 from the germline V gene are KGHSH and LQKENI. Losses at the gene ends were 3 bases for V and 4 bases for J; bases not matched to a gene: 7.

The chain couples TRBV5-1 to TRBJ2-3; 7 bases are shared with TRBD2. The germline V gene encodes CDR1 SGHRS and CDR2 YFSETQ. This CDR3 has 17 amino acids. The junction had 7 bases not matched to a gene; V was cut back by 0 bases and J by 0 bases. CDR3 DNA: TGCGCCAGCAGCTTGGGCGTACTAGCGACCAGCACAGATACGCAGTATTTT. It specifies CASSLGVLATSTDTQYF.